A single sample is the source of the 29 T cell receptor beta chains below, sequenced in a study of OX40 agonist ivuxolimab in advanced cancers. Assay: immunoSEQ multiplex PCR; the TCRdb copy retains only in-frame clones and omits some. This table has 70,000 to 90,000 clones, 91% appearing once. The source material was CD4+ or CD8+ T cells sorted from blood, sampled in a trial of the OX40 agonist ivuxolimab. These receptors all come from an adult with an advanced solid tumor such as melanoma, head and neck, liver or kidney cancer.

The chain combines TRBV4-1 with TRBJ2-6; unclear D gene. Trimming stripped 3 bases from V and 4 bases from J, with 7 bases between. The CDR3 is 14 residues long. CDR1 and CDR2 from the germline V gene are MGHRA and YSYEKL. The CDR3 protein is CASSHLVGANVLTF. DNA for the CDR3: TGCGCCAGCAGCCACTTAGTAGGGGCCAACGTCCTGACTTTC.

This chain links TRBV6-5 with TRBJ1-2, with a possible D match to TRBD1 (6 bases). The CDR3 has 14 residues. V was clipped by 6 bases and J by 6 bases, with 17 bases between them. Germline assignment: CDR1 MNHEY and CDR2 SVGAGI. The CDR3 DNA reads TGTGCCAGCAGCACGACTCAGGGGTTTGATGGCTACACCTTC. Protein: CASSTTQGFDGYTF.

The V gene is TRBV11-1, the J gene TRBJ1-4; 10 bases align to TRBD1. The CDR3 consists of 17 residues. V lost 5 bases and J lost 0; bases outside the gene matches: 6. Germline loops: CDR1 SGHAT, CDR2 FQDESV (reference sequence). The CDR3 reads CASSDRDRGPTNEKLFF. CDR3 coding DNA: TGTGCCAGCAGCGACCGGGACAGGGGACCAACTAATGAAAAACTGTTTTTT.

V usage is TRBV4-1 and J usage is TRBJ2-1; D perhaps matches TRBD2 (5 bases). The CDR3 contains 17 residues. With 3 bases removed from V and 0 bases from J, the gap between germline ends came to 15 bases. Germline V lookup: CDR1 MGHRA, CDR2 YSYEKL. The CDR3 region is CASSQDLYQSSYNEQFF. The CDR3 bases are TGCGCCAGCAGCCAGGACTTGTACCAAAGCTCCTACAATGAGCAGTTCTTC.

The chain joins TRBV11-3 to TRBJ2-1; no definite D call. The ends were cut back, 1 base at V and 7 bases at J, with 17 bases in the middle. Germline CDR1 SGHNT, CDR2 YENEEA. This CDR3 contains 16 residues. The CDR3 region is CASSLVVKPLTNEQFF. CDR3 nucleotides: TGTGCCAGCAGCTTAGTGGTAAAGCCCCTCACTAATGAGCAGTTCTTC. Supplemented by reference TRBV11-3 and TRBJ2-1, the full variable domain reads EAGVVQSPRYKIIEKKQPVAFWCNPISGHNTLYWYLQNLGQGPELLIRYENEEAVDDSQLPKDRFSAERLKGVDSTLKIQPAELGDSAVYLCASSLVVKPLTNEQFFGPGTRLTVL.

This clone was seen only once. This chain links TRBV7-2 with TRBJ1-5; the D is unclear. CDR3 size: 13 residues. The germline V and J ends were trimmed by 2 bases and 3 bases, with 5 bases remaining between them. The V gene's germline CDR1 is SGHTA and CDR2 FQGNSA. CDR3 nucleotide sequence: TGTGCCAGCAGCTTACTTGCCAATCAGCCCCAGCATTTT. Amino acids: CASSLLANQPQHF.

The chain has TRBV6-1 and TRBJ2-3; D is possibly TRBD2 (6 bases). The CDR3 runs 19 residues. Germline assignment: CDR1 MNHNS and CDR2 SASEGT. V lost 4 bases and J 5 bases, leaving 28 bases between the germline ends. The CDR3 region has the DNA TGTGCCAGCAGTGCACAAACCTTCTGGGGAGGCCTTGAGGGAGATACGCAGTATTTT. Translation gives CASSAQTFWGGLEGDTQYF.

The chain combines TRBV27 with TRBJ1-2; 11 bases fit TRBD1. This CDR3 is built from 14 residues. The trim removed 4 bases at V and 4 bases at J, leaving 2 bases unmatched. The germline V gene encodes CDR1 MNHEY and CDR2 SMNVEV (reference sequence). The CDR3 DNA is TGTGCCAGCAGTTCCGGGACAGGGGGCTATGGCTACACCTTC. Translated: CASSSGTGGYGYTF.

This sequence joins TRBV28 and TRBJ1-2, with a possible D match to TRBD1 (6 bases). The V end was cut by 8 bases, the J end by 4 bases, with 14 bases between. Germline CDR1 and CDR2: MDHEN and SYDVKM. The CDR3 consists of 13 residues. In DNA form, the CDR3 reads TGTGCCAGCCGACAGGACCCCTCCTATGGCTACACCTTC. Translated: CASRQDPSYGYTF.

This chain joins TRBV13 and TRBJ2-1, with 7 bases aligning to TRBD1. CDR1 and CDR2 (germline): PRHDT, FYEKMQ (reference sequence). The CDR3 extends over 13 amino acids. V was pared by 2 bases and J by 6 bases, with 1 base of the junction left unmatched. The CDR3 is CASSLSGGNEQFF. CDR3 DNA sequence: TGTGCCAGCAGCTTATCAGGGGGCAATGAGCAGTTCTTC.

The CDR3 sequence is CASSEQQGVDGYTF. CDR3 coding DNA: TGTGCCAGTAGTGAACAACAGGGGGTCGATGGCTACACCTTC. This chain links TRBV19 with TRBJ1-2, with TRBD1 identical over 8 bases. The CDR3 consists of 14 residues. The V gene's germline CDR1 is LNHDA and CDR2 SQIVND (reference sequence). Unmatched junction bases numbered 8, after V lost 5 bases and J lost 6 bases.

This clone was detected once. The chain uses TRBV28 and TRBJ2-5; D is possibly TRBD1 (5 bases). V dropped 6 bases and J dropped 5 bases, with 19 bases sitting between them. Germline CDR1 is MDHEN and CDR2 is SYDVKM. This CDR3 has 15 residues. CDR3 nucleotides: TGTGCCAGCAGGGAGCAGGGTTTCGTTTGGGAGACCCAGTACTTC. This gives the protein CASREQGFVWETQYF.

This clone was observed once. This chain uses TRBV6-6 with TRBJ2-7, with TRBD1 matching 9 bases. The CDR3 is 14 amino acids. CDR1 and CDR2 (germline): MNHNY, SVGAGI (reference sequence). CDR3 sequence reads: CASSSYPGQGRKNV. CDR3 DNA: TGTGCCAGCAGTTCTTATCCGGGACAGGGAAGGAAGAACGTC.

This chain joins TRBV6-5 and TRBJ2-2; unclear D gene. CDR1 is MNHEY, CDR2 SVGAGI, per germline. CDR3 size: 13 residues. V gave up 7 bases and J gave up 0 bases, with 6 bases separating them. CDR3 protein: CASMTTNTGELFF. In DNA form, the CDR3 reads TGTGCCAGCATGACCACGAACACCGGGGAGCTGTTTTTT.

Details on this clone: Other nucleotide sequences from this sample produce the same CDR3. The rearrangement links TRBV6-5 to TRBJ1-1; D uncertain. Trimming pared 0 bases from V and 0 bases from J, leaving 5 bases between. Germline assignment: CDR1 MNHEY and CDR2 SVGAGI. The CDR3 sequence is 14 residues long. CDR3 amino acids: CASSYSSLNTEAFF. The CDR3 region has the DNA TGTGCCAGCAGTTACTCCAGTCTGAACACTGAAGCTTTCTTT.

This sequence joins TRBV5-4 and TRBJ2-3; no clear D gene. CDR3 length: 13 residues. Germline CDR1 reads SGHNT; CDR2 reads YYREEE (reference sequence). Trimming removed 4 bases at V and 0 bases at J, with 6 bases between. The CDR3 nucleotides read TGTGCCAGCAGCGGCGCTAGCACAGATACGCAGTATTTT. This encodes CASSGASTDTQYF.

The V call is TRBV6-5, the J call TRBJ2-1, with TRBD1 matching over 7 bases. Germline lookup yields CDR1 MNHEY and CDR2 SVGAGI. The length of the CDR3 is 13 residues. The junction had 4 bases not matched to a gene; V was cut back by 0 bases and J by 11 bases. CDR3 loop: CASSYSTGSQQFF. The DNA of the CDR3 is TGTGCCAGCAGTTACTCGACAGGGTCCCAGCAGTTCTTC.

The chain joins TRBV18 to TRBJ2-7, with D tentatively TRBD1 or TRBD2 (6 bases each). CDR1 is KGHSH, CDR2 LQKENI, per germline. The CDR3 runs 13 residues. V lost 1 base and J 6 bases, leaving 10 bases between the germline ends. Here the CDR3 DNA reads TGTGCCAGCTCACCACTCGGGGGCGCCGAGCAGTACGTC. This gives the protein CASSPLGGAEQYV.

The CDR3 region is CSVEANYGYTF. As DNA, the CDR3 is TGCAGCGTTGAAGCTAACTATGGCTACACCTTC. The V and J genes are TRBV29-1 and TRBJ1-2; no clear D gene. V gave up 1 base and J gave up 0 bases, with 0 bases separating them. The CDR3 runs 11 residues. Germline loops: CDR1 SQVTM, CDR2 ANQGSEA.

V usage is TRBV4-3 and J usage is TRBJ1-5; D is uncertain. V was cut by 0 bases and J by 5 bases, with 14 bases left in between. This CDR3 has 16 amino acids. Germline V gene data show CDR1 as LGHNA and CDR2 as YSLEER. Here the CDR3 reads CASSQDLAGFDQPQHF. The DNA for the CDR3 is TGCGCCAGCAGCCAAGATCTGGCCGGGTTCGATCAGCCCCAGCATTTT.

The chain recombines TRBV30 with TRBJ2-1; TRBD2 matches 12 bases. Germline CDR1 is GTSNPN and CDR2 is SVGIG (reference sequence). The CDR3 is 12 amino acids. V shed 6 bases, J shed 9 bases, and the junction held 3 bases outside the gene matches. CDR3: CACPSGRGEQFF. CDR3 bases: TGTGCCTGCCCTAGCGGGAGGGGTGAGCAGTTCTTC. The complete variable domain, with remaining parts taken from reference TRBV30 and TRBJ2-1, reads SQTIHQWPATLVQPVGSPLSLECTVEGTSNPNLYWYRQAAGRGLQLLFYSVGIGQISSEVPQNLSASRPQDRQFILSSKKLLLSDSGFYLCACPSGRGEQFFGPGTRLTVL.

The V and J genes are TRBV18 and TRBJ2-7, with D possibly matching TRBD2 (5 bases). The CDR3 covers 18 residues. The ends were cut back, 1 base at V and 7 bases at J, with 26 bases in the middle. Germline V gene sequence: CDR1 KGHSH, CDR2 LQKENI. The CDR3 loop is CASSPQAAMGNLFWEQYV. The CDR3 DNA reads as TGTGCCAGCTCACCACAAGCGGCTATGGGAAATTTATTTTGGGAGCAGTACGTC.

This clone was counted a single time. CDR3 sequence: CASSIDFGAGVGENIQYF. The CDR3, as DNA: TGTGCCAGTAGTATAGATTTTGGGGCAGGGGTGGGCGAAAACATTCAGTACTTC. The chain couples TRBV19 to TRBJ2-4; tentative D call: TRBD1 (6 bases). Trimming left V 0 bases short and J 5 bases short, with 20 bases between. CDR3 size: 18 residues. From germline, CDR1 is LNHDA and CDR2 SQIVND (reference sequence).

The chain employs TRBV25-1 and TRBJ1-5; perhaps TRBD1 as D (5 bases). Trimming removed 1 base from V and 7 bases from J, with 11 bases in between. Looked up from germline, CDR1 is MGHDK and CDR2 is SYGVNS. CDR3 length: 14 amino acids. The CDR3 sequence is CASSEWGGGQPQHF. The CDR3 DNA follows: TGTGCCAGCAGTGAATGGGGGGGAGGGCAGCCCCAGCATTTT.

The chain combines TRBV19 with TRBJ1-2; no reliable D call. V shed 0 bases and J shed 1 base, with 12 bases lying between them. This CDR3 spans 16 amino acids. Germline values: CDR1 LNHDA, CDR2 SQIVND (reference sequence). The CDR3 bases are TGTGCCAGTAGTATAGATCTAGAGGATTTTAACTATGGCTACACCTTC. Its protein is CASSIDLEDFNYGYTF.

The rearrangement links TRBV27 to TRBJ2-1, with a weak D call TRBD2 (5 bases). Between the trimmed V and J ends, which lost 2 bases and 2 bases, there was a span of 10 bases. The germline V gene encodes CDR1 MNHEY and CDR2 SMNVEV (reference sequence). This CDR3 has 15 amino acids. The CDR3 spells CASSLGGPPYNEQFF. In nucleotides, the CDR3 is TGTGCCAGCAGTTTAGGAGGTCCGCCCTACAATGAGCAGTTCTTC.

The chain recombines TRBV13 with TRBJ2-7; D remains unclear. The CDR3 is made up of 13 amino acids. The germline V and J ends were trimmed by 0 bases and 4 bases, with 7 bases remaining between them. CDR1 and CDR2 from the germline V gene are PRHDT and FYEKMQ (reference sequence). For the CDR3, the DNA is TGTGCCAGCAGCTTAGGCTTGGTATACGAGCAGTACGTC. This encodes CASSLGLVYEQYV.

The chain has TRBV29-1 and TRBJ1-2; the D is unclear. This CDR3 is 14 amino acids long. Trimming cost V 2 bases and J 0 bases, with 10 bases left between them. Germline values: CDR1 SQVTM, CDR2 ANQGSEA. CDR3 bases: TGCAGCGTTGAAAACGCAGAAGCTAACTATGGCTACACCTTC. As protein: CSVENAEANYGYTF.

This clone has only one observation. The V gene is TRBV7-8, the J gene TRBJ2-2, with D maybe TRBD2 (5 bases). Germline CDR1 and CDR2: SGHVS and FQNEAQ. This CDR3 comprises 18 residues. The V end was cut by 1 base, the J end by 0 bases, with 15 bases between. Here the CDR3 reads CASSLGGVFLTNTGELFF. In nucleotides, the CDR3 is TGTGCCAGCAGCTTAGGGGGAGTATTCTTAACGAACACCGGGGAGCTGTTTTTT.